This section outlines one TCR beta chain sequence together with its context. The data derive from a study of blood T cell repertoires in COVID-19. Study background: Collection of acute and convalescent COVID-19 samples took place in the United States, Italy and Spain.

Enrollees, about 18 to 100 years old, lived in around 23 US areas. Before they entered the study, exposed participants had met a COVID-19 case within 2 weeks. Using immunoSEQ multiplex PCR, the repertoire was profiled, and TCRdb retains in-frame clones only, with some absent. The sample holds roughly 240,000 clones, roughly four fifths seen once. The CDR3 consists of 15 residues. Losses at the gene ends were 5 bases for V and 10 bases for J; bases not matched to a gene: 7. Germline CDR1 reads SEHNR; CDR2 reads FQNEAQ (reference sequence). V and J are TRBV7-9 and TRBJ1-6, with 11 bases lining up with TRBD1. This clonotype originated in a middle-aged woman who had been exposed to COVID-19. The sample consisted of PBMCs or T cells enriched from blood (not recorded which). The CDR3 protein is CASSLGQGDRSPLHF. The CDR3 coding sequence is TGTGCCAGCAGCCTGGGACAGGGGGATCGGTCACCCCTCCACTTT. Full variable domain (missing parts from reference TRBV7-9 and TRBJ1-6): DTGVSQNPRHKITKRGQNVTFRCDPISEHNRLYWYRQTLGQGPEFLTYFQNEAQLEKSRLLSDRFSAERPKGSFSTLEIQRTEQGDSAMYLCASSLGQGDRSPLHFGNGTRLTVT.